This T cell receptor beta chain was obtained from a study of blood T cell repertoires in COVID-19. Clones were read by immunoSEQ multiplex PCR, and TCRdb kept only the in-frame ones, dropping some. The data show around 220,000 clones, with 88% seen just once and 2.1% held by the top ten. The source of this sequence is a woman in her 40s who had recovered from COVID-19. Source material: peripheral blood.

This CDR3 is CASSSTGALNYEQYF. CDR3 sequence (DNA): TGTGCCAGCAGTTCGACAGGGGCATTGAACTACGAGCAGTACTTC. The V and J genes are TRBV28 and TRBJ2-7; TRBD1 aligns across 8 bases. CDR1 is MDHEN, CDR2 SYDVKM, per germline. This CDR3 spans 15 amino acids. The junction had 8 bases not matched to a gene; V was cut back by 4 bases and J by 3 bases.